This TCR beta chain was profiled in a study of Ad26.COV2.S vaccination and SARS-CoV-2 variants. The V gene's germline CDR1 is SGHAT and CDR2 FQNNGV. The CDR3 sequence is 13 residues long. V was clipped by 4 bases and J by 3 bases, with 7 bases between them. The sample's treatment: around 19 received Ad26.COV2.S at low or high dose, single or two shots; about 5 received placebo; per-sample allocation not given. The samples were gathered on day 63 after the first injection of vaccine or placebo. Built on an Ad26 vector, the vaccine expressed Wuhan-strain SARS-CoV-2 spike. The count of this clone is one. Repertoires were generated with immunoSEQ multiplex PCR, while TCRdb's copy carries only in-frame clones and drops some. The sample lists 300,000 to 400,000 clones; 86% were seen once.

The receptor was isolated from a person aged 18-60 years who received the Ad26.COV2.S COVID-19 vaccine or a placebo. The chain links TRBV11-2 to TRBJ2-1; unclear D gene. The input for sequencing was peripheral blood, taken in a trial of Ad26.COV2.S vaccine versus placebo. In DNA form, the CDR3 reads TGTGCCAGCAGCTCCGACCTCTACAATGAGCAGTTCTTC. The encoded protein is CASSSDLYNEQFF.